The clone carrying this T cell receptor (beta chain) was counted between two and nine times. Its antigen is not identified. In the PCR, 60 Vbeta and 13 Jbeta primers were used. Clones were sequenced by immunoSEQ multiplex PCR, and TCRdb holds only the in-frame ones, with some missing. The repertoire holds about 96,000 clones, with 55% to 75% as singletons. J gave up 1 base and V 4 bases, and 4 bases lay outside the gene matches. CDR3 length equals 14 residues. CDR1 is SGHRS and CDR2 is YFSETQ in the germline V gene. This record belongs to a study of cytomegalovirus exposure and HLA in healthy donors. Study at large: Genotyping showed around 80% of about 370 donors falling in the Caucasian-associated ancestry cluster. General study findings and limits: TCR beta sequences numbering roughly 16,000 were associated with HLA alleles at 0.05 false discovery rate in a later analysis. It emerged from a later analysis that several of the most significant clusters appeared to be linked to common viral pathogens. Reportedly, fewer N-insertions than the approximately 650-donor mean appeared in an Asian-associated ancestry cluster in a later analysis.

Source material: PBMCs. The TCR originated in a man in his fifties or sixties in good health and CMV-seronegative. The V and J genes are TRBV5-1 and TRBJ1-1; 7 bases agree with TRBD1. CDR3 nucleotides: TGCGCCAGCAGCGCAGGGGGAGGGAACACTGAAGCTTTCTTT. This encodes CASSAGGGNTEAFF.